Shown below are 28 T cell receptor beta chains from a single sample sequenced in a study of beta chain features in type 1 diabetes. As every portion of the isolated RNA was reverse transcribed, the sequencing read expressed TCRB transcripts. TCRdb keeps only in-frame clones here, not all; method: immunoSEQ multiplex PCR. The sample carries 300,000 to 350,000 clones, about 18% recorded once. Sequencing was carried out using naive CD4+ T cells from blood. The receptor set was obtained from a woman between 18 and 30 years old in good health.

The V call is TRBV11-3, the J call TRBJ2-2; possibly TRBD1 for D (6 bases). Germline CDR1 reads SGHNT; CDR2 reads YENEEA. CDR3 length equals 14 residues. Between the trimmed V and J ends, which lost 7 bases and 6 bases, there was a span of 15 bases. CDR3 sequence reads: CASKPGHKSGELFF. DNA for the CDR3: TGTGCCAGCAAACCGGGACACAAGTCCGGGGAGCTGTTTTTT.

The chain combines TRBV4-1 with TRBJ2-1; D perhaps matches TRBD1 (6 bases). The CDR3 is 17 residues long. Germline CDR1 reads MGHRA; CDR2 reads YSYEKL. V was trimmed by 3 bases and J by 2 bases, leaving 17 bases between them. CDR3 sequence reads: CASSHPTRGFPYNEQFF. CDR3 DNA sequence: TGCGCCAGCAGCCACCCAACGAGGGGGTTTCCCTACAATGAGCAGTTCTTC.

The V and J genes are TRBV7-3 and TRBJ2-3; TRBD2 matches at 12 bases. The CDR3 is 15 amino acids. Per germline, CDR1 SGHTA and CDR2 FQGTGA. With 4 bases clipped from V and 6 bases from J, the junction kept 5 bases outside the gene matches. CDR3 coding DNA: TGTGCCAGCAGCTGGACTAGCGGGGTGGGGGATACGCAGTATTTT. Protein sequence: CASSWTSGVGDTQYF.

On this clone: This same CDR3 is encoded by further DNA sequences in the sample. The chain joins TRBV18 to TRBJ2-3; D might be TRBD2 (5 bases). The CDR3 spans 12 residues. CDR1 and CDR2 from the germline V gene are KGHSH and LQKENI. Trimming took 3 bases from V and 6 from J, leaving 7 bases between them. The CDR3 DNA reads TGTGCCAGCTCACCCGGAGGTGATACGCAGTATTTT. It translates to CASSPGGDTQYF.

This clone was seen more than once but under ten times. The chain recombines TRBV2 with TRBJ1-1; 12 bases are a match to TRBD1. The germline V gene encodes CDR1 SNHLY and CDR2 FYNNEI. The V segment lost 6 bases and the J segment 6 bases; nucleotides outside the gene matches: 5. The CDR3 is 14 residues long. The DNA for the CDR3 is TGTGCCAGCAGGGGACAGGGGGCGCGGGCTGAAGCTTTCTTT. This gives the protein CASRGQGARAEAFF.

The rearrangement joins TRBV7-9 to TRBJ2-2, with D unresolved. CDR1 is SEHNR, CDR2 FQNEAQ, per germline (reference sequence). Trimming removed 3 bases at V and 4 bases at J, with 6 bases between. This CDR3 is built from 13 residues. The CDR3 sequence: CASSLLSTGELFF. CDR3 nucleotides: TGTGCCAGCAGCTTGTTGAGCACCGGGGAGCTGTTTTTT.

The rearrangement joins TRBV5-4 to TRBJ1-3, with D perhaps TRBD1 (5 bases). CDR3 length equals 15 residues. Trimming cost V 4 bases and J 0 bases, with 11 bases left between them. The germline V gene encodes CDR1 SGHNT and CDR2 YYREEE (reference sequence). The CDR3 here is CASSPGGDSGNTIYF. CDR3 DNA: TGTGCCAGCAGCCCCGGGGGAGACTCTGGAAACACCATATATTTT.

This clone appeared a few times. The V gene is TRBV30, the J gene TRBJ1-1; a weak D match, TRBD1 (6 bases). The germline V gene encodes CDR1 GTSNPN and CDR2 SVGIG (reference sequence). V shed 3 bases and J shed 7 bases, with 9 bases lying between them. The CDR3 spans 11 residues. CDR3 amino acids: CAWRGGVEAFF. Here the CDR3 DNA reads TGTGCCTGGAGAGGGGGAGTTGAAGCTTTCTTT.

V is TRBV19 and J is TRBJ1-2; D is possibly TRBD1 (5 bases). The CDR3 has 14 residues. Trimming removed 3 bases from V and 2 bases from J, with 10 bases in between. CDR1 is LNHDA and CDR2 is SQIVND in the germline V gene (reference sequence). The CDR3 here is CASSIRTLNYGYTF. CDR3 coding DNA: TGTGCCAGTAGTATCAGGACATTAAACTATGGCTACACCTTC. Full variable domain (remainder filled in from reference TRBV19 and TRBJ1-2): DGGITQSPKYLFRKEGQNVTLSCEQNLNHDAMYWYRQDPGQGLRLIYYSQIVNDFQKGDIAEGYSVSREKKESFPLTVTSAQKNPTAFYLCASSIRTLNYGYTFGSGTRLTVV.

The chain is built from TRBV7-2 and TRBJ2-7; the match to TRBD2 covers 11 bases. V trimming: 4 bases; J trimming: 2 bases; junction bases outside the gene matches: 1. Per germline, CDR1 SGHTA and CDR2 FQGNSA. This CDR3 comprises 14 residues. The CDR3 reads CASSSTSGTYEQYF. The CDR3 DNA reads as TGTGCCAGCAGCTCGACTAGCGGGACCTACGAGCAGTACTTC.

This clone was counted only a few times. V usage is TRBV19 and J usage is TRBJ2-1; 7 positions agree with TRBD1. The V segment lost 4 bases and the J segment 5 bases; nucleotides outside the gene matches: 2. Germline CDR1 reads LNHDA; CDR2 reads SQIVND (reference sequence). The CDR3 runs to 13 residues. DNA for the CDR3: TGTGCCAGTAGTACCGACAGGGACAATGAGCAGTTCTTC. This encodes CASSTDRDNEQFF.

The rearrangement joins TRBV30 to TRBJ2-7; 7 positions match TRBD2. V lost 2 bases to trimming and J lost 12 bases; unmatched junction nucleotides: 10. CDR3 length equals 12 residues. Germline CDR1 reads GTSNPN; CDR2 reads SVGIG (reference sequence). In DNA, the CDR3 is TGTGCCTGGAGTACGGGGGGTATATGGCCGTACTTC. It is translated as CAWSTGGIWPYF.

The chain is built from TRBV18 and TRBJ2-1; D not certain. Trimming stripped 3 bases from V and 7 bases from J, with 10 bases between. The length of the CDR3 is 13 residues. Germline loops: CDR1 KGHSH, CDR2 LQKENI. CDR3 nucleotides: TGTGCCAGCTCACCTGGCTCCCGAAATGAGCAGTTCTTC. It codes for CASSPGSRNEQFF.

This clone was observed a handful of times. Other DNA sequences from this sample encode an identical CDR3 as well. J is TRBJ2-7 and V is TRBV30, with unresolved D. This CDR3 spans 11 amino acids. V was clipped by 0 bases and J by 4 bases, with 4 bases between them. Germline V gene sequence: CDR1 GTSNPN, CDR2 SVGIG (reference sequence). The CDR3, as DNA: TGTGCCTGGAGTGTAGCTTACGAGCAGTACTTC. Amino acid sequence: CAWSVAYEQYF.

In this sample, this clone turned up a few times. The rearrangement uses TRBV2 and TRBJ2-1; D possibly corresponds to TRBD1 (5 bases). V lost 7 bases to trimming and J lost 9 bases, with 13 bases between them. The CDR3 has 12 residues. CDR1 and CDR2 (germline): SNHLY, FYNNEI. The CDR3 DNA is TGTGCCAGCAAGGGGTCCGGCAGTGAGCAGTTCTTC. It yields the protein CASKGSGSEQFF.

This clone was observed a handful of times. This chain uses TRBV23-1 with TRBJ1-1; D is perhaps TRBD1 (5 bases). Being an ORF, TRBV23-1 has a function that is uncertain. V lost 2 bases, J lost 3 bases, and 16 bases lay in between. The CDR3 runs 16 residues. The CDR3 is CASSQGAGPGDTEAFF. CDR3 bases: TGCGCCAGCAGTCAAGGTGCAGGGCCTGGGGACACTGAAGCTTTCTTT.

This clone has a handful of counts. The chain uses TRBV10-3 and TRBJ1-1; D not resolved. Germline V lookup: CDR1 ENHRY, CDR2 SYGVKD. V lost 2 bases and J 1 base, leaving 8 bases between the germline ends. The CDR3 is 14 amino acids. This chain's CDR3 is CAISEKEENTEAFF. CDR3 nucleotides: TGTGCCATCAGTGAGAAGGAGGAGAACACTGAAGCTTTCTTT.

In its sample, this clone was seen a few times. This chain's CDR3 is CASSVRGLAGGYEQYF. CDR3 nucleotide sequence: TGCGCCAGCAGCGTCCGGGGACTAGCGGGAGGGTACGAGCAGTACTTC. The chain couples TRBV4-1 to TRBJ2-7; 16 bases fit TRBD2. Germline CDR1 reads MGHRA; CDR2 reads YSYEKL. Trimming removed 5 bases from V and 4 bases from J; junction bases left unmatched: 5. The CDR3 runs to 16 residues.

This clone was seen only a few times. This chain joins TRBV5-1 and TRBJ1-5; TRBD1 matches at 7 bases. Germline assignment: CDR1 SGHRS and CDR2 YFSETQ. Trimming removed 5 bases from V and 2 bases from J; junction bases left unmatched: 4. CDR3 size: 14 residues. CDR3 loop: CASSFGQGNQPQHF. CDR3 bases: TGCGCCAGCAGTTTTGGACAGGGCAATCAGCCCCAGCATTTT.

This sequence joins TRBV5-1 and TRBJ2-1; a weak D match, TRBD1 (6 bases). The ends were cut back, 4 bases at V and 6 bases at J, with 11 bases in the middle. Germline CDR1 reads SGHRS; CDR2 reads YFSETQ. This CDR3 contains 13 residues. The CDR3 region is CASSKGQANEQFF. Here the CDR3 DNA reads TGCGCCAGCAGCAAGGGACAAGCCAATGAGCAGTTCTTC.

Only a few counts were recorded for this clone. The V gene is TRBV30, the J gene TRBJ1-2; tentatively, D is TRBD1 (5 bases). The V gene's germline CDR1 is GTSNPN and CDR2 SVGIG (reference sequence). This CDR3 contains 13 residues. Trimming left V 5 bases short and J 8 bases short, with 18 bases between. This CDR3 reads CAWEEQASRGYTF. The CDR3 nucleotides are TGTGCCTGGGAGGAACAGGCTTCCCGCGGCTACACCTTC.

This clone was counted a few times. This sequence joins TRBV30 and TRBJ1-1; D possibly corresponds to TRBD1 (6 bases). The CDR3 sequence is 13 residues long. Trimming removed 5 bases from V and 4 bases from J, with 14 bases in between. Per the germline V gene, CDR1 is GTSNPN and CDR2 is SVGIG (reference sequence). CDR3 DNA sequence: TGTGCCTGGGCCCAGAGGACAGTCACTGAAGCTTTCTTT. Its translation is CAWAQRTVTEAFF.

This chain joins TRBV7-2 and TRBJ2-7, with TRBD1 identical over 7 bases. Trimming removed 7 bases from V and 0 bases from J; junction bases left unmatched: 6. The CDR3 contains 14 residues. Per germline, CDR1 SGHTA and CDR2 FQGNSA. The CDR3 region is CASNPGQSSYEQYF. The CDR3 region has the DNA TGTGCCAGCAACCCGGGACAGAGCTCCTACGAGCAGTACTTC.

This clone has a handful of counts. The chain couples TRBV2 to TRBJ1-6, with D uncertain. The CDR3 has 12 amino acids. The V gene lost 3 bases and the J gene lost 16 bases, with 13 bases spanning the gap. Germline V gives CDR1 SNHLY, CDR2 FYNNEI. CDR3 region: CASSDVSGKLHF. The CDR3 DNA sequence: TGTGCCAGCAGTGACGTTTCGGGGAAACTCCACTTT.

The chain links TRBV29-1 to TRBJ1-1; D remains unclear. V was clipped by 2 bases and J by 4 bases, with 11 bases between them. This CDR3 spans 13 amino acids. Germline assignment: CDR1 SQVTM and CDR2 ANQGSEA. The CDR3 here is CSVETGWGTEAFF. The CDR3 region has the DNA TGCAGCGTTGAAACGGGATGGGGCACTGAAGCTTTCTTT.

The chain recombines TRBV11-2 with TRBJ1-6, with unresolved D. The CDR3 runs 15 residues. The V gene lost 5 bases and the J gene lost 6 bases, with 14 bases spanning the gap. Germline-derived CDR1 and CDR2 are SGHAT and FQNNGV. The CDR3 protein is CASSPQWSGNSPLHF. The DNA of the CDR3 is TGTGCCAGCAGCCCCCAATGGAGTGGTAATTCACCCCTCCACTTT.

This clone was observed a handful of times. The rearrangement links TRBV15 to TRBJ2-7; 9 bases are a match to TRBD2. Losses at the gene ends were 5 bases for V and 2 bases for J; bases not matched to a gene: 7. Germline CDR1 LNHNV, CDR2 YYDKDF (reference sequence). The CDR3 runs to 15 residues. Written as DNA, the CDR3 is TGTGCCACCAGCGCCCAGCGGGAGGTAACCTACGAGCAGTACTTC. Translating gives CATSAQREVTYEQYF.

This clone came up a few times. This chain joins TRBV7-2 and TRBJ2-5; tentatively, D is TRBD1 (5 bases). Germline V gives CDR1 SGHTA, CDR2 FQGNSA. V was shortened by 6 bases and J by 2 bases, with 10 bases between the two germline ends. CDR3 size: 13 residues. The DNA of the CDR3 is TGTGCCAGCAGTTTCTCAGGGCAAGAGACCCAGTACTTC. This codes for CASSFSGQETQYF.